This T cell receptor beta chain originates from a study of blood T cell repertoires in COVID-19. Background on the study: Donors in the United States, Italy and Spain gave samples during acute or convalescent COVID-19.

In the original processing: From reference gene primer amplification, estimates of nucleated cell counts were derived. TCRdb's copy holds only in-frame clones and misses some; the assay was immunoSEQ multiplex PCR. That table gives V, J and clone size, and the DNA gave D and trimming. This sample has 150,000 to 200,000 clones, with 88% found just once. The J segment lost 6 bases and the V segment lost 2 bases, leaving 10 bases of the junction unmatched. There are 17 residues in the CDR3. Germline V gene data show CDR1 as SGHTA and CDR2 as FQGNSA. This chain connects TRBV7-2 to TRBJ2-7; 13 bases agree with TRBD2. Sequenced: peripheral blood. The clonotype originates from a man in his sixties or seventies with active or convalescent COVID-19. The CDR3 here is CASSLLGGTSGASEQYF. The CDR3, as DNA: TGTGCCAGCAGCTTACTTGGTGGGACTAGCGGGGCGAGCGAGCAGTACTTC.